These T cell receptor beta chains were read from a single sample in a study of T-cell reconstitution after alpha-beta-depleted transplantation in children. TCRdb fed the PCR reads into MiXCR, producing one record per CDR3 protein. This table has 200,000 or so distinct CDR3 sequences, roughly 9.1% appearing once. Sample: PBMCs, mostly from graft donor cells, taken 360 days after TCRalphabeta/CD19-depleted stem cell transplant. The receptors here all came from a male patient aged 2 to 10 who had a stem cell transplant for acute myeloid leukemia, so the T cells may come from the graft donor. Each CDR3 is given with its conserved first and last residue. The order of the fields is J gene, V gene, D gene, clone size, CDR3 DNA, CDR3 protein. The D gene is left open where the match is weak. The listing skips clone size in some rows; elsewhere it reads once, few, many or a size class.

j_gene: TRBJ2-3; v_gene: TRBV12-3/TRBV12-4; d_gene: TRBD2; abundance: -; CDR3nt: TGTGCCAGCAGTTTCTCCGGGGGGGGAGATACGCAGTATTTT; CDR3aa: CASSFSGGGDTQYF
j_gene: TRBJ2-5; v_gene: TRBV4-3; d_gene: -; abundance: -; CDR3nt: TGCGCCAGCAGCCACATATTACAAGAGACCCAGTACTTC; CDR3aa: CASSHILQETQYF
j_gene: TRBJ2-1; v_gene: TRBV7-2; d_gene: -; abundance: many; CDR3nt: TGTGCCAGCACCAGCCGGGCAGGGGACAATGAGCAGTTCTTC; CDR3aa: CASTSRAGDNEQFF
j_gene: TRBJ2-5; v_gene: TRBV29-1; d_gene: TRBD2; abundance: many; CDR3nt: TGCAGCGTTGAAGGTGGGGGAGTCCTAGCGGGAGAGGAGACCCAGTACTTC; CDR3aa: CSVEGGGVLAGEETQYF
j_gene: TRBJ2-2; v_gene: TRBV4-3; d_gene: -; abundance: many; CDR3nt: TGCGCCAGCAGCCCAAGTCCGGACACCGGGGAGCTGTTTTTT; CDR3aa: CASSPSPDTGELFF
j_gene: TRBJ1-5; v_gene: TRBV6-2/TRBV6-3; d_gene: -; abundance: many; CDR3nt: TGTGCCAGCTCGACACCAGGGCTCCAGCCCCAGCATTTT; CDR3aa: CASSTPGLQPQHF
j_gene: TRBJ1-2; v_gene: TRBV2; d_gene: -; abundance: few; CDR3nt: TGTGCCAGCAGTGTAGGTTCCGGCTACACCTTC; CDR3aa: CASSVGSGYTF
j_gene: TRBJ1-5; v_gene: TRBV12-3/TRBV12-4; d_gene: -; abundance: many; CDR3nt: TGTGCCAGCACTTTAAGGGGGGCCCAGCCCCAGCATTTT; CDR3aa: CASTLRGAQPQHF
j_gene: TRBJ2-1; v_gene: TRBV9; d_gene: -; abundance: many; CDR3nt: TGTGCCAGAAGTAAGGGGGCCTACAATGAGCAGTTCTTC; CDR3aa: CARSKGAYNEQFF
j_gene: TRBJ2-1; v_gene: TRBV2; d_gene: TRBD2; abundance: few; CDR3nt: TGTGCCAGCAGTCCGCGGGGGGGCCTCAACAATGAGCAGTTCTTC; CDR3aa: CASSPRGGLNNEQFF
j_gene: TRBJ2-2; v_gene: TRBV4-1; d_gene: TRBD1; abundance: -; CDR3nt: TGCGCCAGCAGCCAAGACTGGGGACAGGGCACTACCGGGGAGCTGTTTTTT; CDR3aa: CASSQDWGQGTTGELFF
j_gene: TRBJ1-5; v_gene: TRBV20-1; d_gene: -; abundance: -; CDR3nt: TGCAGTGCGAGCGACGTCAATCAGCCCCAGCATTTT; CDR3aa: CSASDVNQPQHF
j_gene: TRBJ1-1; v_gene: TRBV12-3/TRBV12-4; d_gene: TRBD1; abundance: -; CDR3nt: TGTGCCAGCAGACGCAGGGGGTTCACTGAAGCTTTCTTT; CDR3aa: CASRRRGFTEAFF
j_gene: TRBJ2-1; v_gene: TRBV5-1; d_gene: -; abundance: -; CDR3nt: TGCGCCAGCAGCTTGGACGGCGGGGCGGGTCTTACCAATGAGCAGTTCTTC; CDR3aa: CASSLDGGAGLTNEQFF
j_gene: TRBJ1-3; v_gene: TRBV7-6; d_gene: -; abundance: few; CDR3nt: TGTGCCAGCAGCTTAGAAGGGGCGATGAGCTCTGGAAACACCATATATTTT; CDR3aa: CASSLEGAMSSGNTIYF
j_gene: TRBJ2-2; v_gene: TRBV4-3; d_gene: -; abundance: -; CDR3nt: TGCGCCAGCAGCCAACTAGCGTCGAACACCGGGGAGCTGTTTTTT; CDR3aa: CASSQLASNTGELFF
j_gene: TRBJ1-2; v_gene: TRBV5-1; d_gene: -; abundance: few; CDR3nt: TGCGCCAGCAGCTTACTGCTAGCTAACTATGGCTACACCTTC; CDR3aa: CASSLLLANYGYTF
j_gene: TRBJ2-7; v_gene: TRBV12-3/TRBV12-4; d_gene: TRBD2; abundance: few; CDR3nt: TGTGCCAGCTCAGTAGCGGGAGGATACGAGCAGTACTTC; CDR3aa: CASSVAGGYEQYF
j_gene: TRBJ2-7; v_gene: TRBV15; d_gene: TRBD1; abundance: -; CDR3nt: TGTGCCACCAGCAGCCCCGGCCGGGACAGGGACAACGAGCAGTACTTC; CDR3aa: CATSSPGRDRDNEQYF
j_gene: TRBJ2-7; v_gene: TRBV5-5; d_gene: -; abundance: -; CDR3nt: TGTGCCAGCAGCTTCCTTTGGGGCTACGAGCAGTACTTC; CDR3aa: CASSFLWGYEQYF
j_gene: TRBJ1-1; v_gene: TRBV20-1; d_gene: -; abundance: many; CDR3nt: TGCAGAGCCCGAGGCAGTGATGAAACCCTGAACACTGAAGCTTTCTTT; CDR3aa: CRARGSDETLNTEAFF
j_gene: TRBJ2-1; v_gene: TRBV5-1; d_gene: -; abundance: many; CDR3nt: TGCGCCAGCAGCTTTGGAGGGAGCTCCTACAATGAGCAGTTCTTC; CDR3aa: CASSFGGSSYNEQFF
j_gene: TRBJ1-6; v_gene: TRBV20-1; d_gene: -; abundance: -; CDR3nt: TGCTGTGCTAGAGATGAGCTGAGCTCCTATAATTCACCCCTCCACTTT; CDR3aa: CCARDELSSYNSPLHF
j_gene: TRBJ2-1; v_gene: TRBV20-1; d_gene: TRBD1; abundance: many; CDR3nt: TGCAGTGCTTTAACAGGGGCGGCGTCCTACAATGAGCAGTTCTTC; CDR3aa: CSALTGAASYNEQFF
j_gene: TRBJ1-2; v_gene: TRBV20-1; d_gene: TRBD1; abundance: -; CDR3nt: TGCAGTGCTAGTACGCAGGGGGCTTCATGGTATGGCTACACCTTC; CDR3aa: CSASTQGASWYGYTF
j_gene: TRBJ2-7; v_gene: TRBV29-1; d_gene: TRBD2; abundance: many; CDR3nt: TGCAGCGTTGAAGAAGGGACTAGCGGCTACGAGCAGTACTTC; CDR3aa: CSVEEGTSGYEQYF
j_gene: TRBJ1-1; v_gene: TRBV5-1; d_gene: -; abundance: few; CDR3nt: TGCGCCAGCAGCTTTCAGGTGGAGAACACTGAAGCTTTCTTT; CDR3aa: CASSFQVENTEAFF
j_gene: TRBJ2-5; v_gene: TRBV7-2; d_gene: TRBD2; abundance: many; CDR3nt: TGTGCCAGCAGCTTGATTAGCGGGGCAAAAGAGACCCAGTACTTC; CDR3aa: CASSLISGAKETQYF
j_gene: TRBJ1-1; v_gene: TRBV12-3/TRBV12-4; d_gene: -; abundance: few; CDR3nt: TGTGCCAGCAGGCCCCCGGCCAACACTGAAGCTTTCTTT; CDR3aa: CASRPPANTEAFF
j_gene: TRBJ2-7; v_gene: TRBV27; d_gene: TRBD2; abundance: -; CDR3nt: TGTGCCAGCAGTTCAAGTCTAGCGGTCTACGAGCAGTACTTC; CDR3aa: CASSSSLAVYEQYF
j_gene: TRBJ2-7; v_gene: TRBV20-1; d_gene: -; abundance: many; CDR3nt: TGCAGTGCTAGAACAACAGGGAGCTCCTACGAGCAGTACTTC; CDR3aa: CSARTTGSSYEQYF
j_gene: TRBJ2-3; v_gene: TRBV7-6; d_gene: TRBD2; abundance: -; CDR3nt: TGTGCCAGCAGGGGCGGGAGGGCCCTAGATACGCAGTATTTT; CDR3aa: CASRGGRALDTQYF
j_gene: TRBJ1-4; v_gene: TRBV20-1; d_gene: -; abundance: few; CDR3nt: TGCAGTGCTAGAGGGACAGTAGCAACTAATGAAAAACTGTTTTTT; CDR3aa: CSARGTVATNEKLFF
j_gene: TRBJ2-7; v_gene: TRBV24-1; d_gene: -; abundance: -; CDR3nt: TGTGCCACCAGTGATTTGCGGGGGAAGGCCTACGAGCAGTACTTC; CDR3aa: CATSDLRGKAYEQYF
j_gene: TRBJ1-2; v_gene: TRBV4-3; d_gene: TRBD1; abundance: many; CDR3nt: TGCGCCAGCAGCCAAGATAGGGCGGGGACAGCTGGCTACACCTTC; CDR3aa: CASSQDRAGTAGYTF
j_gene: TRBJ2-3; v_gene: TRBV4-1; d_gene: TRBD2; abundance: many; CDR3nt: TGCGCCAGCAGCCCCTTAGCGGGGGGGCTGGCGTATTTT; CDR3aa: CASSPLAGGLAYF
j_gene: TRBJ2-2; v_gene: TRBV10-1; d_gene: -; abundance: -; CDR3nt: TGCGCCAGCAGCCTACTAAGGGACACCGGGGAGCTGTTTTTT; CDR3aa: CASSLLRDTGELFF
j_gene: TRBJ2-3; v_gene: TRBV9; d_gene: -; abundance: few; CDR3nt: TGTGCCAGCAGCACTGCTAGCACAGATACGCAGTATTTT; CDR3aa: CASSTASTDTQYF
j_gene: TRBJ1-1; v_gene: TRBV4-1; d_gene: TRBD1; abundance: many; CDR3nt: TGCGCCAGCAGCCAAGATGAGAGGGACAGGGTCACTGAAGCTTTCTTT; CDR3aa: CASSQDERDRVTEAFF
j_gene: TRBJ1-1; v_gene: TRBV20-1; d_gene: -; abundance: many; CDR3nt: TGCAGTGCTGAACTCCCCCAGGGGAGGGCTTTCTTT; CDR3aa: CSAELPQGRAFF
j_gene: TRBJ2-5; v_gene: TRBV5-1; d_gene: TRBD1; abundance: many; CDR3nt: TGCGCCAGCTCCACGACAGGGTTCGAGACCCAGTACTTC; CDR3aa: CASSTTGFETQYF
j_gene: TRBJ2-5; v_gene: TRBV12-3/TRBV12-4; d_gene: TRBD2; abundance: many; CDR3nt: TGTGCCAGCAGTTTACTAGCGGAGGAAGAGACCCAGTACTTC; CDR3aa: CASSLLAEEETQYF
j_gene: TRBJ1-5; v_gene: TRBV4-1; d_gene: -; abundance: many; CDR3nt: TGCGCCAGCAGTGAAGGACACCTTAATCAGCCCCAGCATTTT; CDR3aa: CASSEGHLNQPQHF
j_gene: TRBJ2-1; v_gene: TRBV12-3/TRBV12-4; d_gene: -; abundance: -; CDR3nt: TGTGCCAGCAGTATCGGGAAGGTCAATGAGCAGTTCTTC; CDR3aa: CASSIGKVNEQFF
j_gene: TRBJ2-7; v_gene: TRBV5-4; d_gene: -; abundance: few; CDR3nt: TGTGCCAGCGCGAGGGGGGGAGCATACGAGCAGTACTTC; CDR3aa: CASARGGAYEQYF
j_gene: TRBJ2-3; v_gene: TRBV20-1; d_gene: TRBD2; abundance: many; CDR3nt: TGCAGTGCACAGGCGGGGGGGCAGGGAGATACGCAGTATTTT; CDR3aa: CSAQAGGQGDTQYF
j_gene: TRBJ2-3; v_gene: TRBV21-1; d_gene: -; abundance: many; CDR3nt: TGTGCCAGCAGCAACAGGACAGGGCCGGTCACAGATACGCAGTATTTT; CDR3aa: CASSNRTGPVTDTQYF
j_gene: TRBJ1-2; v_gene: TRBV5-1; d_gene: -; abundance: many; CDR3nt: TGCGCCAGCCATCAGGATTCTCGGGGCTACACCTTC; CDR3aa: CASHQDSRGYTF
j_gene: TRBJ2-3; v_gene: TRBV6-1; d_gene: -; abundance: few; CDR3nt: TGTGCCAGCCGGACCCGGACTATTAGCGCAGATACGCAGTATTTT; CDR3aa: CASRTRTISADTQYF
j_gene: TRBJ2-5; v_gene: TRBV12-3/TRBV12-4; d_gene: TRBD1; abundance: -; CDR3nt: TGTGCCAGCAGTCCAGACAGGGCCCAAGAGACCCAGTACTTC; CDR3aa: CASSPDRAQETQYF
j_gene: TRBJ2-1; v_gene: TRBV20-1; d_gene: TRBD2; abundance: -; CDR3nt: TGCAGTGCCCCCATGAGGACTAGCGCATGGTCCCTTCACAATGAGCAGTTCTTC; CDR3aa: CSAPMRTSAWSLHNEQFF